The 25 T cell receptor beta chains below come from one sample, sequenced in a study of cytomegalovirus exposure and HLA in healthy donors. Primers for the PCR totalled 60 Vbeta and 13 Jbeta. Assay: immunoSEQ multiplex PCR; the TCRdb copy retains only in-frame clones and omits some. The sample shows about 200,000 clones, about 13% of them seen only once. The sample was PBMCs. The receptors were gathered from a man in his fifties in good health and CMV-seropositive.

The V gene is TRBV6-1, the J gene TRBJ1-2; possible D gene TRBD1, 5 bases. V gave up 1 base and J gave up 4 bases, with 10 bases separating them. The germline CDR1 and CDR2 sequences are MNHNS and SASEGT. The CDR3 has 14 residues. The CDR3 DNA sequence: TGTGCCAGCAGTGAAGGGGGGACTGCCTATGGCTACACCTTC. Its protein product is CASSEGGTAYGYTF.

This clone appeared a few times. This CDR3 is CASSPLGGSNEQFF. The CDR3 DNA is TGCGCCAGCAGCCCCCTCGGGGGTAGCAATGAGCAGTTCTTC. The chain couples TRBV4-3 to TRBJ2-1; D may be TRBD2 (6 bases). The V and J ends lost 4 bases and 6 bases respectively, with 13 bases between them. CDR3 length: 14 amino acids. Germline loops: CDR1 LGHNA, CDR2 YSLEER.

Only a few counts were recorded for this clone. This rearrangement joins TRBV14 to TRBJ1-1, with D possibly TRBD1 on 5 matching bases. V lost 1 base and J 7 bases, leaving 7 bases between the germline ends. CDR1 is SGHDN and CDR2 is FVKESK in the germline V gene. CDR3 length: 12 amino acids. The CDR3 DNA reads TGTGCCAGCAGCCAAGCGCAGGGTGAAGCTTTCTTT. This translates into CASSQAQGEAFF.

The CDR3 DNA follows: TGCGCCAGCAGCCCTACGACAGGGGGAAACACCATATATTTT. Translation: CASSPTTGGNTIYF. The gene calls are TRBV5-1 and TRBJ1-3, with 7 nucleotides matching TRBD1. Trimming cost V 4 bases and J 4 bases; bases outside gene matches: 5. The V gene's germline CDR1 is SGHRS and CDR2 YFSETQ. This CDR3 spans 14 amino acids. Full variable domain (missing parts from reference TRBV5-1 and TRBJ1-3): KAGVTQTPRYLIKTRGQQVTLSCSPISGHRSVSWYQQTPGQGLQFLFEYFSETQRNKGNFPGRFSGRQFSNSRSEMNVSTLELGDSALYLCASSPTTGGNTIYFGEGSWLTVV.

This clone has just a few counts. The chain links TRBV18 to TRBJ2-7, with TRBD2 identical over 7 bases. V lost 2 bases to trimming and J lost 2 bases; unmatched junction nucleotides: 9. The germline V gene encodes CDR1 KGHSH and CDR2 LQKENI. This CDR3 has 16 amino acids. The CDR3 coding sequence is TGTGCCAGCTCACCATCAAGGAGGGAGGGAACCTACGAGCAGTACTTC. The encoded protein is CASSPSRREGTYEQYF.

V usage is TRBV14 and J usage is TRBJ1-2; D gene uncertain. The CDR3 loop spans 15 amino acids. Germline V gene sequence: CDR1 SGHDN, CDR2 FVKESK. Trimming pared 4 bases from V and 3 bases from J, leaving 15 bases between. DNA for the CDR3: TGTGCCAGCAGCCCCATCTACCGAGGAGACTATGGCTACACCTTC. It yields the protein CASSPIYRGDYGYTF.

This clone has just a few counts. CDR3 residues: CASSLGTGVYNEQFF. CDR3 in DNA: TGTGCCAGCAGCTTAGGTACAGGGGTCTACAATGAGCAGTTCTTC. V and J are TRBV7-9 and TRBJ2-1; 7 bases agree with TRBD1. The CDR3 loop spans 15 amino acids. The germline gives CDR1 SEHNR, CDR2 FQNEAQ (reference sequence). Trimming cost V 1 base and J 3 bases; bases outside gene matches: 3.

This clone has more than one count but fewer than ten. This sequence joins TRBV19 and TRBJ1-5; 7 bases line up with TRBD1. The ends lost 3 bases at V and 2 bases at J; junction bases unmatched: 4. CDR1 LNHDA and CDR2 SQIVND come from the germline V gene (reference sequence). This CDR3 is 15 amino acids long. DNA of the CDR3: TGTGCCAGTAGTATTAGGGGGCCGGGCAATCAGCCCCAGCATTTT. It is translated as CASSIRGPGNQPQHF.

The chain recombines TRBV7-2 with TRBJ1-2; tentatively, D is TRBD1 (6 bases). CDR3 length: 14 residues. Germline CDR1 is SGHTA and CDR2 is FQGNSA. Deletions cut 4 bases from V and 8 bases from J, with 17 bases between. CDR3 in DNA: TGTGCCAGCAGCTCCAGAGTGGGGGCTCACGGCTACACCTTC. Its protein is CASSSRVGAHGYTF.

Points on this clone: One end of the junction fails to match germline, which may point to a read error. The genes are TRBV28 and TRBJ1-5; no firm D call. This CDR3 region has 12 residues. The germline CDR1 and CDR2 sequences are MDHEN and SYDVKM. CDR3 region: CASSLMRQPKHF. CDR3 DNA: TGTGCCAGCAGTTTGATGAGGCAGCCCAAGCATTTC.

This clone was seen a few times. The rearrangement uses TRBV19 and TRBJ2-5; 7 bases fit TRBD1. Germline CDR1 LNHDA, CDR2 SQIVND (reference sequence). V lost 8 bases, J lost 2 bases, and 8 bases stayed unmatched. The CDR3 runs to 14 residues. CDR3 sequence: CASAPRDSQETQYF. CDR3 nucleotides: TGTGCCAGTGCCCCCCGGGACAGTCAAGAGACCCAGTACTTC.

This clone was seen a handful of times. An end of the junction differs from the germline gene, which may be a read error. The chain links TRBV7-7 to TRBJ2-5; 8 bases are shared with TRBD1. There are 15 residues in the CDR3. Looked up from germline, CDR1 is SSHAT and CDR2 is FNYEAQ (reference sequence). For the CDR3, the DNA is TGTGCTAGCAGTGCTACAGGGGGTCAACAAGAGACCCAGTACTTC. This sequence encodes CASSATGGQQETQYF.

This clone turned up a few times. The gene calls are TRBV29-1 and TRBJ2-1; 12 bases are shared with TRBD1. V lost 6 bases to trimming and J lost 6 bases; unmatched junction nucleotides: 6. CDR1 and CDR2 from the germline V gene are SQVTM and ANQGSEA. The CDR3 spans 14 residues. CDR3 DNA sequence: TGCAGCGTCGTTAGGGACAGGGGGCGCAATGAGCAGTTCTTC. This codes for CSVVRDRGRNEQFF.

V is TRBV9 and J is TRBJ2-2; 7 bases line up with TRBD1. The CDR3 runs 15 residues. Germline assignment: CDR1 SGDLS and CDR2 YYNGEE. Trimming removed 0 bases from V and 4 bases from J; junction bases left unmatched: 3. DNA of the CDR3: TGTGCCAGCAGCGTAGAGGGGACAGCCACCGGGGAGCTGTTTTTT. As protein: CASSVEGTATGELFF.

The V gene is TRBV27, the J gene TRBJ1-6; 7 bases are a match to TRBD1. V lost 5 bases, J lost 6 bases, and 10 bases stayed unmatched. The CDR3 consists of 16 residues. Germline V CDR1 and CDR2: MNHEY, SMNVEV (reference sequence). The CDR3 nucleotides read TGTGCCAGCAGTCTCCGACAGGGAGTCGGTAATTCACCCCTCCACTTT. Translated: CASSLRQGVGNSPLHF.

The chain joins TRBV5-1 to TRBJ2-3, with unresolved D. Trimming took 4 bases from V and 0 from J, leaving 12 bases between them. CDR1 SGHRS and CDR2 YFSETQ come from the germline V gene. The CDR3 is made up of 15 amino acids. The CDR3 nucleotides read TGCGCCAGCAGCCCTATACTGAGAAGCACAGATACGCAGTATTTT. This sequence encodes CASSPILRSTDTQYF. Full variable domain (rest looked up from reference TRBV5-1 and TRBJ2-3): KAGVTQTPRYLIKTRGQQVTLSCSPISGHRSVSWYQQTPGQGLQFLFEYFSETQRNKGNFPGRFSGRQFSNSRSEMNVSTLELGDSALYLCASSPILRSTDTQYFGPGTRLTVL.

The rearrangement links TRBV18 to TRBJ1-2; D gene ambiguous. The CDR3 has 14 residues. Trimming took 4 bases from V and 4 from J, leaving 13 bases between them. Germline V gene data show CDR1 as KGHSH and CDR2 as LQKENI. This CDR3 reads CASSQASAGYGYTF. The CDR3 DNA reads as TGTGCCAGCTCACAAGCCTCGGCGGGCTATGGCTACACCTTC.

The chain joins TRBV18 to TRBJ2-2; D might be TRBD1 (6 bases). Germline V gene lookup returns CDR1 KGHSH and CDR2 LQKENI. This CDR3 region has 15 residues. Trimming shortened V by 3 bases and J by 5 bases, and 13 bases separated the two germline ends. DNA for the CDR3: TGTGCCAGCTCACCGGGGGCGAGAGGGACCGGGGAGCTGTTTTTT. It specifies CASSPGARGTGELFF.

This clone came up a few times. The chain joins TRBV6-5 to TRBJ1-1, with TRBD1 matching over 8 bases. CDR3 length equals 15 residues. V shed 7 bases and J 0 bases; nucleotides not matched to a gene: 7. CDR1 and CDR2 from the germline V gene are MNHEY and SVGAGI. The CDR3 sequence is CASKRDRIMNTEAFF. In nucleotides, the CDR3 is TGTGCCAGCAAGAGGGACAGGATCATGAACACTGAAGCTTTCTTT.

This clone was seen more than once but under ten times. The V gene is TRBV6-6, the J gene TRBJ1-2, with D uncertain. The CDR3 spans 15 residues. Per the germline V gene, CDR1 is MNHNY and CDR2 is SVGAGI (reference sequence). V dropped 5 bases and J dropped 7 bases, with 20 bases sitting between them. The CDR3 region is CASSRSTPAESGYTF. DNA for the CDR3: TGTGCCAGCAGTAGGAGCACCCCCGCAGAGTCTGGCTACACCTTC.

This clone came up a few times. The chain carries TRBV18 and TRBJ1-1; D uncertain. Trimming took 1 base from V and 2 from J, leaving 8 bases between them. CDR3 size: 14 residues. Germline lookup yields CDR1 KGHSH and CDR2 LQKENI. The CDR3 DNA sequence: TGTGCCAGCTCACCACAATCGGGAAACACTGAAGCTTTCTTT. It translates to CASSPQSGNTEAFF.

The chain recombines TRBV19 with TRBJ1-6, with TRBD1 identical over 8 bases. The ends lost 3 bases at V and 9 bases at J; junction bases unmatched: 7. The CDR3 has 15 residues. Germline V CDR1 and CDR2: LNHDA, SQIVND (reference sequence). This CDR3 is CASSIRQGLSSPLHF. DNA of the CDR3: TGTGCCAGTAGTATCCGACAGGGGCTGAGTTCACCCCTCCACTTT.

This clone has more than one count but fewer than ten. The J gene is TRBJ2-5, the V gene TRBV6-5; 7 nucleotides line up with TRBD1. The trim removed 4 bases at V and 0 bases at J, leaving 2 bases unmatched. CDR3 length: 14 residues. Germline V gene lookup returns CDR1 MNHEY and CDR2 SVGAGI. The CDR3 loop reads CASSLTGNQETQYF. The CDR3 coding sequence is TGTGCCAGCAGTTTGACAGGGAACCAAGAGACCCAGTACTTC.

This clone was seen a handful of times. The chain carries TRBV25-1 and TRBJ1-4; D is unresolved. CDR1 is MGHDK and CDR2 is SYGVNS in the germline V gene. The CDR3 length is 16 residues. Between the trimmed V and J ends, which lost 3 bases and 0 bases, there was a span of 11 bases. CDR3 residues: CASSDWAISTNEKLFF. DNA of the CDR3: TGTGCCAGCAGTGATTGGGCAATTTCAACTAATGAAAAACTGTTTTTT. Full variable domain (rest looked up from reference TRBV25-1 and TRBJ1-4): EADIYQTPRYLVIGTGKKITLECSQTMGHDKMYWYQQDPGMELHLIHYSYGVNSTEKGDLSSESTVSRIRTEHFPLTLESARPSHTSQYLCASSDWAISTNEKLFFGSGTQLSVL.

This clone showed up just a few times. J is TRBJ2-7 and V is TRBV7-9; maybe TRBD2 (5 bases). The CDR3 extends over 12 amino acids. Germline lookup yields CDR1 SEHNR and CDR2 FQNEAQ (reference sequence). Trimming removed 5 bases at V and 3 bases at J, with 8 bases between. Written as DNA, the CDR3 is TGTGCCAGCAGCCGGGAAAGCTACGAGCAGTACTTC. It is translated as CASSRESYEQYF.